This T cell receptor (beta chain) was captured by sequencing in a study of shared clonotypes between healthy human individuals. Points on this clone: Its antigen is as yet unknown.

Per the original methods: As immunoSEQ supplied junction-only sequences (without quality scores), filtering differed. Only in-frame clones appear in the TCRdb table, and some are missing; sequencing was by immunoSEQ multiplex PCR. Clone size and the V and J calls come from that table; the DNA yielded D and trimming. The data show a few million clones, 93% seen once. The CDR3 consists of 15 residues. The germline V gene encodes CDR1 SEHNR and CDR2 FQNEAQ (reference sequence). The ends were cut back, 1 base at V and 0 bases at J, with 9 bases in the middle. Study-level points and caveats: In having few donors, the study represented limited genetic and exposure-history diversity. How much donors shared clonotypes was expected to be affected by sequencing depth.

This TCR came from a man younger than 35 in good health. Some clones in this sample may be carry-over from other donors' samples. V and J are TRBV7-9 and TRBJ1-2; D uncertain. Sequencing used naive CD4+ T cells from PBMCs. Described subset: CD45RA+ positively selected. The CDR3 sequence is CASSLVAGANYGYTF. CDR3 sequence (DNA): TGTGCCAGCAGCTTAGTGGCCGGGGCTAACTATGGCTACACCTTC.